The 30 T cell receptor beta chains reported below all come from one sample, sequenced in a study of T cells in Graves' hyperthyroidism and ophthalmopathy. Authors of the study amplified TCR beta CDR3 regions from RNA transcripts. When the TCR CDR3 underwent first-round RT-PCR, the HTBI primer set was used. MiXCR was run by TCRdb on the multiplex PCR reads, yielding one entry per CDR3 protein. The sample yields some 400,000 distinct CDR3 sequences, about 14% seen once. Sequenced sample: blood. The receptors stem from a man aged 25 to 40 with Graves' hyperthyroidism that later progressed to Graves' ophthalmopathy.

This clonotype was picked up one time. CDR3 sequence: CASSLGGLYYNSPLHF. In DNA, the CDR3 is TGTGCCAGCAGCTTAGGAGGGTTATACTATAATTCACCCCTCCACTTT. The genes are TRBV7-2 and TRBJ1-6; D unclear. Trimming shortened V by 1 base and J by 3 bases, and 10 bases separated the two germline ends. Per the germline V gene, CDR1 is SGHTA and CDR2 is FQGNSA. The CDR3 is 16 amino acids.

This chain uses TRBV5-6 with TRBJ1-6, with D possibly TRBD1 on 6 matching bases. The CDR3 extends over 16 amino acids. V lost 1 base and J 8 bases, leaving 16 bases between the germline ends. Germline-derived CDR1 and CDR2 are SGHDT and YYEEEE. The CDR3 region has the DNA TGTGCCAGCAGCTTGTCGTCCCGAGGGGGGTATTCACCCCTCCACTTT. Amino acids: CASSLSSRGGYSPLHF. The whole variable domain, remainder taken from reference TRBV5-6 and TRBJ1-6, is DAGVTQSPTHLIKTRGQQVTLRCSPKSGHDTVSWYQQALGQGPQFIFQYYEEEERQRGNFPDRFSGHQFPNYSSELNVNALLLGDSALYLCASSLSSRGGYSPLHFGNGTRLTVT.

The chain employs TRBV5-5 and TRBJ1-6, with no clear D. The germline V and J ends were trimmed by 0 bases and 6 bases, with 10 bases remaining between them. The CDR3 has 15 residues. Per germline, CDR1 SGHKS and CDR2 YYEKEE (reference sequence). The DNA for the CDR3 is TGTGCCAGCAGCTTGGTGGGCCGAAGTAATTCACCCCTCCACTTT. Its protein product is CASSLVGRSNSPLHF. Looking up the rest from reference TRBV5-5 and TRBJ1-6 gives the full variable domain: DAGVTQSPTHLIKTRGQQVTLRCSPISGHKSVSWYQQVLGQGPQFIFQYYEKEERGRGNFPDRFSARQFPNYSSELNVNALLLGDSALYLCASSLVGRSNSPLHFGNGTRLTVT.

The rearrangement uses TRBV24-1 and TRBJ2-3; 8 bases are a match to TRBD2. From germline, CDR1 is KGHDR and CDR2 SFDVKD. After removal of 2 bases from V and 6 bases from J, the junction contained 6 bases not matched to a gene. This CDR3 has 15 amino acids. The chain's CDR3 is CATSDYGGASDTQYF. The CDR3 bases are TGTGCCACCAGTGATTACGGGGGGGCATCCGATACGCAGTATTTT.

The sample holds many counts of this clonotype. As DNA, the CDR3 is TGTGCCAGCAGCGGGGACGGGAATGAAAAACTGTTTTTT. This translates into CASSGDGNEKLFF. V is TRBV11-2 and J is TRBJ1-4, with D maybe TRBD1 (5 bases). The CDR3 loop spans 13 amino acids. CDR1 SGHAT and CDR2 FQNNGV come from the germline V gene. Trimming pared 5 bases from V and 5 bases from J, leaving 9 bases between.

This rearrangement joins TRBV19 to TRBJ1-5; D is perhaps TRBD1 (5 bases). V gave up 6 bases and J gave up 0 bases, with 12 bases separating them. The CDR3 totals 15 residues. CDR1 and CDR2 from the germline V gene are LNHDA and SQIVND (reference sequence). In DNA, the CDR3 is TGTGCCAGTAGGATGGTAGGGGTTAGCAATCAGCCCCAGCATTTT. Translating gives CASRMVGVSNQPQHF.

The V call is TRBV18, the J call TRBJ1-4; D not resolved. CDR1 is KGHSH and CDR2 is LQKENI in the germline V gene. V was cut by 2 bases and J by 3 bases, with 10 bases left in between. CDR3 length equals 15 residues. In DNA form, the CDR3 reads TGTGCCAGCTCACCAAACAGAACACCTAATGAAAAACTGTTTTTT. This codes for CASSPNRTPNEKLFF. Full variable domain (rest looked up from reference TRBV18 and TRBJ1-4): NAGVMQNPRHLVRRRGQEARLRCSPMKGHSHVYWYRQLPEEGLKFMVYLQKENIIDESGMPKERFSAEFPKEGPSILRIQQVVRGDSAAYFCASSPNRTPNEKLFFGSGTQLSVL.

This clonotype was counted many times. V and J are TRBV28 and TRBJ1-5; D gene ambiguous. Looked up from germline, CDR1 is MDHEN and CDR2 is SYDVKM. V gave up 10 bases and J gave up 0 bases, with 13 bases separating them. The CDR3 is 14 residues long. CDR3 protein: CAIQSPNSNQPQHF. DNA of the CDR3: TGTGCCATCCAGTCACCCAATAGCAATCAGCCCCAGCATTTT.

Points on this clonotype: A much larger clone lies one base from this, so it may be a read error. The chain links TRBV9 to TRBJ2-3; D uncertain. The V gene lost 3 bases and the J gene lost 2 bases, with 4 bases spanning the gap. Germline V gives CDR1 SGDLS, CDR2 YYNGEE. CDR3 size: 12 residues. Written as DNA, the CDR3 is TGTGCCAGCAGCGCTTTCACAGATACGCAGTATTTT. This gives the protein CASSAFTDTQYF.

This clonotype has ten or more counts. J is TRBJ2-7 and V is TRBV4-1; D is undetermined. This CDR3 contains 13 residues. CDR1 is MGHRA, CDR2 YSYEKL, per germline. Trimming shortened V by 0 bases and J by 9 bases, and 12 bases separated the two germline ends. The CDR3 protein is CASSQEPSRAQYF. The CDR3 coding sequence is TGCGCCAGCAGCCAAGAACCCTCCCGGGCGCAGTACTTC.

This clonotype has only a few counts. The chain combines TRBV5-5 with TRBJ2-2; D not resolved. The CDR3 sequence is 14 residues long. The V end was cut by 0 bases, the J end by 7 bases, with 10 bases between. CDR1 SGHKS and CDR2 YYEKEE come from the germline V gene (reference sequence). Written as DNA, the CDR3 is TGTGCCAGCAGCTTGGCCGAGCGTGGCGGGGAGCTGTTTTTT. Protein product: CASSLAERGGELFF.

This chain connects TRBV7-9 to TRBJ2-2; TRBD2 agrees at 8 bases. The CDR3 loop spans 16 amino acids. The germline gives CDR1 SEHNR, CDR2 FQNEAQ (reference sequence). Trimming removed 3 bases from V and 1 base from J; junction bases left unmatched: 4. CDR3 sequence (DNA): TGTGCCAGCAGCTTTTTTCTAGCGGGGAACACCGGGGAGCTGTTTTTT. Its protein product is CASSFFLAGNTGELFF.

In its sample, this clonotype was seen many times. The gene calls are TRBV2 and TRBJ1-5, with TRBD1 matching 8 bases. The CDR3 is made up of 13 amino acids. The junction had 5 bases not matched to a gene; V was cut back by 6 bases and J by 7 bases. Germline CDR1 reads SNHLY; CDR2 reads FYNNEI. The CDR3 coding sequence is TGTGCCAGCAGCTCCCAGGGGGCCCAGCCCCAGCATTTT. Its protein product is CASSSQGAQPQHF.

This sequence joins TRBV6-1 and TRBJ1-1; D not resolved. Germline V lookup: CDR1 MNHNS, CDR2 SASEGT. The CDR3 has 11 residues. V lost 6 bases and J lost 7, with 9 bases in between. This chain's CDR3 is CASSVPGEAFF. The CDR3, as DNA: TGTGCCAGCAGCGTGCCCGGTGAAGCTTTCTTT.

This clonotype was observed a handful of times. An end of the junction does not agree with germline; a read error may underlie this. The chain carries TRBV30 and TRBJ1-6; 9 bases are a match to TRBD1. CDR3 length: 13 residues. Per the germline V gene, CDR1 is GTSNPN and CDR2 is SVGIG (reference sequence). The CDR3 here is CACSGQGHSPLHF. CDR3 nucleotides: TGTGCCTGTAGTGGACAGGGGCATTCACCCCTCCACTTT.

This clonotype was detected many times. The rearrangement links TRBV5-1 to TRBJ1-6, with TRBD1 matching 7 bases. The ends lost 3 bases at V and 5 bases at J; junction bases unmatched: 2. CDR3 size: 14 residues. The germline V gene has CDR1 SGHRS and CDR2 YFSETQ. DNA for the CDR3: TGCGCCAGCAGCTCGGGACAGAATAATTCACCCCTCCACTTT. This gives the protein CASSSGQNNSPLHF.

This clonotype was picked up a small number of times. This rearrangement joins TRBV12-3 or TRBV12-4 to TRBJ1-2; D is uncertain. Trimming cost V 0 bases and J 8 bases, with 10 bases left between them. This CDR3 has 13 residues. CDR3 nucleotides: TGTGCCAGCAGTTTAGCCCTGCATCGGGGCTACACCTTC. Protein product: CASSLALHRGYTF.

This clonotype appeared many times. The J gene is TRBJ1-1, the V gene TRBV3-1, with D hard to call. V was pared by 1 base and J by 3 bases, with 3 bases between. The CDR3 loop spans 12 amino acids. CDR1 is LGHDT and CDR2 is YNNKEL in the germline V gene (reference sequence). CDR3 in amino acids: CASSQVDTEAFF. CDR3 DNA: TGTGCCAGCAGCCAAGTCGACACTGAAGCTTTCTTT.

Remarks on this clonotype: This is likely a read error, given that the CDR3 carries no conserved phenylalanine or tryptophan at its end. The genes are TRBV20-1 and TRBJ2-1; D might be TRBD1 (5 bases). Trimming cost V 5 bases and J 4 bases, with 12 bases left between them. This CDR3 is 13 amino acids long. The germline gives CDR1 DFQATT, CDR2 SNEGSKA (reference sequence). The CDR3: CSASQGSYNEQFV. The CDR3, as DNA: TGCAGTGCTTCCCAGGGAAGTTACAATGAGCAGTTCGTC.

This clonotype was recorded at least ten times. The chain joins TRBV2 to TRBJ1-2; D is possibly TRBD1 (6 bases). Trimming pared 3 bases from V and 4 bases from J, leaving 15 bases between. Germline CDR1 reads SNHLY; CDR2 reads FYNNEI. The CDR3 extends over 15 amino acids. The DNA of the CDR3 is TGTGCCAGCAGTGAGCCCAACAGGGTATTCTATGGCTACACCTTC. Translating it yields CASSEPNRVFYGYTF.

This clonotype was detected many times. This chain connects TRBV3-1 to TRBJ1-5; D unresolved. Germline CDR1 reads LGHDT; CDR2 reads YNNKEL (reference sequence). CDR3 length equals 14 residues. V was cut by 3 bases and J by 3 bases, with 9 bases left in between. CDR3 in amino acids: CASSQELFNQPQHF. In nucleotides, the CDR3 is TGTGCCAGCAGCCAGGAATTATTCAATCAGCCCCAGCATTTT. The whole variable domain, filled in from reference TRBV3-1 and TRBJ1-5, reads DTAVSQTPKYLVTQMGNDKSIKCEQNLGHDTMYWYKQDSKKFLKIMFSYNNKELIINETVPNRFSPKSPDKAHLNLHINSLELGDSAVYFCASSQELFNQPQHFGDGTRLSIL.

This clonotype came up many times. The chain uses TRBV12-3 or TRBV12-4 and TRBJ1-3; TRBD1 agrees at 7 bases. Trimming removed 7 bases from V and 2 bases from J; junction bases left unmatched: 5. The CDR3 runs 14 residues. The DNA for the CDR3 is TGTGCCAGCACACAGGGGAGTACTGGAAACACCATATATTTT. Its protein is CASTQGSTGNTIYF.

The sample holds a few counts of this clonotype. This chain joins TRBV7-2 and TRBJ1-5, with D hard to call. CDR1 is SGHTA and CDR2 is FQGNSA in the germline V gene. Trimming cost V 1 base and J 2 bases, with 12 bases left between them. This CDR3 region has 16 residues. The CDR3 DNA reads as TGTGCCAGCAGCTTAGTAGCGACTATGGGCAATCAGCCCCAGCATTTT. It codes for CASSLVATMGNQPQHF.

This clonotype appeared a few times. The rearrangement joins TRBV13 to TRBJ2-5, with D unresolved. Per the germline V gene, CDR1 is PRHDT and CDR2 is FYEKMQ (reference sequence). This CDR3 is built from 14 residues. The V and J ends lost 1 base and 2 bases respectively, with 8 bases between them. For the CDR3, the DNA is TGTGCCAGCAGCTTAGAGTCACAACAAGAGACCCAGTACTTC. Translation gives CASSLESQQETQYF.

This clonotype appeared a few times. The chain has TRBV9 and TRBJ2-7, with D perhaps matching TRBD2 (6 bases). Germline lookup yields CDR1 SGDLS and CDR2 YYNGEE. The V end was cut by 2 bases, the J end by 2 bases, with 11 bases between. The CDR3 consists of 14 residues. CDR3 nucleotide sequence: TGTGCCAGCAGCGTTGGGACTGACGCCTACGAGCAGTACTTC. It encodes CASSVGTDAYEQYF.

The chain has TRBV3-1 and TRBJ2-1; 8 bases match TRBD1. Per germline, CDR1 LGHDT and CDR2 YNNKEL (reference sequence). Trimming at V came to 3 bases and at J to 12 bases, leaving 10 bases not matched to a gene. The CDR3 is made up of 14 amino acids. CDR3 sequence (DNA): TGTGCCAGCAGCCACTCGGACAGGGAAGGTTGGCAGTTCTTC. Amino acid sequence: CASSHSDREGWQFF.

V and J are TRBV30 and TRBJ2-3; D perhaps matches TRBD1 (5 bases). This CDR3 spans 11 amino acids. Per the germline V gene, CDR1 is GTSNPN and CDR2 is SVGIG (reference sequence). V shed 6 bases and J shed 5 bases, with 9 bases lying between them. CDR3 DNA: TGTGCCTGCTTCCAGGGAGATACGCAGTATTTT. Amino acid sequence: CACFQGDTQYF.

This clonotype was found many times. This chain links TRBV11-3 with TRBJ2-1; D is tentatively TRBD1 or TRBD2 (7 bases each). Germline CDR1 SGHNT, CDR2 YENEEA. V was pared by 2 bases and J by 6 bases, with 23 bases between. This CDR3 region has 18 residues. The CDR3 region has the DNA TGTGCCAGCAGCTTAAATCAGGGGGGGAGCATACAGGTCAATGAGCAGTTCTTC. This encodes CASSLNQGGSIQVNEQFF.

This clonotype turned up a few times. The V and J genes are TRBV4-2 and TRBJ2-3; TRBD2 matches 13 bases. The CDR3 is 19 amino acids. Germline CDR1 LGHNA, CDR2 YNFKEQ. V was pared by 4 bases and J by 4 bases, with 14 bases of the junction left unmatched. The CDR3 DNA is TGTGCCAGCAGCCTCCAGGGACTAGCGGGGCTTTACGGGGCAGATACGCAGTATTTT. Protein product: CASSLQGLAGLYGADTQYF.

This chain connects TRBV18 to TRBJ1-6, with D perhaps TRBD1 (6 bases). This CDR3 comprises 16 residues. Germline V lookup: CDR1 KGHSH, CDR2 LQKENI. Trimming took 3 bases from V and 4 from J, leaving 13 bases between them. The CDR3 loop reads CASSPRQADYNSPLHF. CDR3 coding DNA: TGTGCCAGCTCACCTCGACAGGCGGATTATAATTCACCCCTCCACTTT.